This T cell receptor beta chain was found in a study of naive and memory T cell subsets. Two oligonucleotides, mixed equimolar, formed the beta constant-region primer covering TRBC1 and TRBC2. Nested alpha and beta constant-region primers with the SP2 primer drove four PCR rounds on ligated cDNA. TCRdb called the UMI-ligation and nested PCR reads again in MiXCR, with one record for every CDR3 protein. The sample shows 15,000 or so distinct CDR3 sequences, around 8.2% of them seen only once. This clonotype was recorded many times. Trimming shortened V by 5 bases and J by 6 bases, and 22 bases separated the two germline ends. The CDR3 consists of 16 residues. Germline V gene lookup returns CDR1 MNHEY and CDR2 SVGEGT.

The TCR comes from a human donor in good health. The sequencing sample was made of central memory CD8+ T cells from blood. V is TRBV6-2 or TRBV6-3 and J is TRBJ1-1; D is ambiguous. The CDR3 region is CASSETVDGPRAEAFF. The CDR3 DNA sequence: TGTGCCAGCAGTGAAACCGTTGATGGACCCCGGGCTGAAGCTTTCTTT.